This T cell receptor beta chain was captured in a study of shared clonotypes between healthy human individuals. A remark on this clone: The antigen remains unidentified. This CDR3 is also generated by other DNA sequences in the sample.

Donors had no recently reported acute infections or vaccinations and were HIV-negative. Using immunoSEQ multiplex PCR, the repertoire was profiled, and TCRdb retains in-frame clones only, with some absent. The sample has 2 million to 2.5 million clones, 95% seen once. General observations from the study: The naive CD4 repertoires of several donors were compared, and approximately 5% of clonotypes were shared.

The germline CDR1 and CDR2 sequences are SGHRS and YFSETQ. The V gene lost 4 bases and the J gene lost 5 bases, with 18 bases spanning the gap. This CDR3 region has 15 residues. The sequencing sample was made of naive CD4+ T cells sorted from blood. Indicated subset: CD45RA+ positively selected. The chain uses TRBV5-1 and TRBJ1-1, with D possibly TRBD1 on 6 matching bases. The source is a man younger than 35 in good health. The CDR3, as DNA: TGCGCCAGCAGCACAGTCTCGACAGGAACGACTGAAGCTTTCTTT. Translated: CASSTVSTGTTEAFF.